The clone carrying this TCR beta chain was seen a single time. These data are taken from a study of blood T cell repertoires in COVID-19. Turning to the study itself: Samples representing acute and convalescent COVID-19 were sourced from the United States, Italy and Spain. Sources were T cells, B-cell-depleted T cells, or PBMCs; the material itself was cDNA or gDNA.

Per germline, CDR1 MGHDK and CDR2 SYGVNS. The junction had 5 bases not matched to a gene; V was cut back by 1 base and J by 7 bases. CDR3 length: 15 amino acids. The protocol was immunoSEQ multiplex PCR, while the TCRdb copy is restricted to in-frame clones and leaves out a portion. This sample has 150,000 to 200,000 clones; about 90% occur once, and the top ten carry less than 1.5%. Those who participated ranged in age from roughly 18 to 90 years and resided in 20 to 30 US areas. Which cohort a participant joined came from the clinical history participants gave. The sequencing sample was made of PBMCs or T cells enriched from blood (not recorded which). The chain is built from TRBV25-1 and TRBJ2-1; 9 bases are shared with TRBD1. The origin of this receptor is a human donor with acute COVID-19. The donor label of this sample is uncertain. CDR3 bases: TGTGCCAGCAGTGAATCCCCTGACAGGGGGAATGAGCAGTTCTTC. It encodes CASSESPDRGNEQFF.